Listed below are T cell receptor beta chains from one sample, sequenced in a study of regulatory T cells in long-lasting Graves disease. In TCRdb, the multiplex PCR reads were re-called with MiXCR into one record per CDR3 protein. This sample has some 350,000 distinct CDR3 sequences; around 15% occur once, and the top ten carry around 20%. This sample was shared with a second study, whose subject was T cells in Graves' hyperthyroidism and ophthalmopathy.

Sequenced here: peripheral blood mononuclear cells (PBMCs), sampled at new diagnosis, from a patient treated with antithyroid drugs. These receptors came from a woman aged 18-29 years with Graves disease. Each CDR3 is given with its conserved first and last residue. D genes are given only for firm matches. Where a row states a size, it is once, few, many or the class of an expanded clone; other rows omit it.

CDR3: CASSLATRTDTQYF
DNA: TGCGCCAGCAGCTTGGCCACTAGGACAGATACGCAGTATTTT
J: TRBJ2-3
V: TRBV5-1
size: many
D: .

CDR3: CSAAGAGGLDEQFF
DNA: TGCAGTGCCGCCGGGGCAGGGGGCTTGGATGAGCAGTTCTTC
J: TRBJ2-1
V: TRBV20-1
size: many
D: TRBD1

CDR3: CASSLAATSGGGKGQYF
DNA: TGTGCCAGCAGCTTAGCAGCCACTAGCGGGGGGGGTAAGGGGCAGTATTTT
J: TRBJ2-3
V: TRBV7-2
size: many
D: TRBD2

CDR3: CASSVQGGLAKNIQYF
DNA: TGTGCCAGCAGTGTCCAGGGGGGGTTAGCCAAAAACATTCAGTACTTC
J: TRBJ2-4
V: TRBV2
size: many
D: .

CDR3: CASSQVVRQGRNYGYTF
DNA: TGCGCCAGCAGCCAAGTCGTTCGACAGGGCAGGAACTATGGCTACACCTTC
J: TRBJ1-2
V: TRBV3-1
size: .
D: TRBD1

CDR3: CASSLDWGELFF
DNA: TGTGCCAGCAGCTTAGATTGGGGGGAGCTGTTTTTT
J: TRBJ2-2
V: TRBV7-8
size: .
D: .

CDR3: CASSLSGTGLGNEQFF
DNA: TGTGCCAGCAGTTTGTCCGGGACAGGGTTGGGCAATGAGCAGTTCTTC
J: TRBJ2-1
V: TRBV2
size: .
D: TRBD1

CDR3: CSARASLARHQETQYF
DNA: TGCAGTGCTAGGGCTAGCCTTGCGCGGCACCAAGAGACCCAGTACTTC
J: TRBJ2-5
V: TRBV20-1
size: .
D: .

CDR3: CASSLSRTSAHNEQFF
DNA: TGTGCCAGCAGTCTCTCACGGACTAGCGCCCACAATGAGCAGTTCTTC
J: TRBJ2-1
V: TRBV28
size: many
D: TRBD2

CDR3: CASSYRDTSYEQYF
DNA: TGTGCCAGCAGTTATCGCGACACTTCCTACGAGCAGTACTTC
J: TRBJ2-7
V: TRBV6-5
size: many
D: .

CDR3: CATSDPPGQATNEQFF
DNA: TGTGCCACCAGTGATCCTCCGGGACAGGCCACAAATGAGCAGTTCTTC
J: TRBJ2-1
V: TRBV24-1
size: many
D: TRBD1

CDR3: CASSPNRLAPQETQYF
DNA: TGTGCCAGCAGCCCGAACCGACTAGCTCCTCAAGAGACCCAGTACTTC
J: TRBJ2-5
V: TRBV7-9
size: many
D: TRBD2

CDR3: CATSGPAGSANEQFF
DNA: TGTGCCACCAGTGGCCCAGCGGGATCGGCCAATGAGCAGTTCTTC
J: TRBJ2-1
V: TRBV24-1
size: .
D: TRBD2

CDR3: CASSSKSRHATDTQYF
DNA: TGTGCCAGCAGCTCTAAGTCCCGCCACGCTACAGATACGCAGTATTTT
J: TRBJ2-3
V: TRBV7-8
size: many
D: .

CDR3: CASSRGRPSSGNTIYF
DNA: TGCGCCAGCAGTAGAGGTCGGCCGAGCTCTGGAAACACCATATATTTT
J: TRBJ1-3
V: TRBV10-1
size: .
D: .

CDR3: CASSAGMDYGYTF
DNA: TGTGCCAGCTCAGCAGGGATGGACTATGGCTACACCTTC
J: TRBJ1-2
V: TRBV7-9
size: few
D: .

CDR3: CASTLGPQRAINQPQHF
DNA: TGCGCCAGCACCCTTGGCCCTCAACGGGCAATAAATCAGCCCCAGCATTTT
J: TRBJ1-5
V: TRBV4-1
size: few
D: .

CDR3: CAISGSTKAQPPDGNYGCTF
DNA: TGTGCCATCAGTGGTTCAACCAAAGCTCAACCACCGGACGGAAACTATGGCTGCACCTTC
J: TRBJ1-2
V: TRBV10-3
size: .
D: .

CDR3: CAIQGAGQPQHF
DNA: TGTGCCATTCAGGGGGCGGGTCAGCCCCAGCATTTT
J: TRBJ1-5
V: TRBV28
size: few
D: TRBD1

CDR3: CASSDLGGGTQPQHF
DNA: TGTGCCAGCAGTGATCTCGGAGGGGGAACTCAGCCCCAGCATTTT
J: TRBJ1-5
V: TRBV2
size: many
D: .

CDR3: CATSSLTASGFQETQYF
DNA: TGTGCCACCAGCAGTCTTACGGCTAGCGGGTTCCAAGAGACCCAGTACTTC
J: TRBJ2-5
V: TRBV15
size: many
D: TRBD2

CDR3: CASSQRTSTDTQYF
DNA: TGTGCCAGCAGCCAACGGACTAGCACAGATACGCAGTATTTT
J: TRBJ2-3
V: TRBV11-2
size: .
D: .

CDR3: CASSYSRDRAYEQYF
DNA: TGTGCCAGCAGTTACTCCCGGGACCGCGCCTACGAGCAGTACTTC
J: TRBJ2-7
V: TRBV6-5
size: many
D: .

CDR3: CASFSVSTDTQYF
DNA: TGTGCCAGCTTTTCGGTCAGCACAGATACGCAGTATTTT
J: TRBJ2-3
V: TRBV2
size: many
D: .

CDR3: CASSQGPQRGLPDTQYF
DNA: TGTGCCAGCAGCCAAGGCCCTCAGCGAGGCCTCCCAGATACGCAGTATTTT
J: TRBJ2-3
V: TRBV4-2
size: many
D: .